The 28 T cell receptor beta chains listed next were all sequenced from one sample in a study of OX40 agonist ivuxolimab in advanced cancers. Measured with immunoSEQ multiplex PCR; TCRdb has only the in-frame clones, and not every one. The table includes around 38,000 clones, roughly 80% detected once. Sequencing was performed on CD4+ or CD8+ T cells sorted from blood, taken in a trial of the OX40 agonist ivuxolimab. The receptor set was obtained from an adult with an advanced solid tumor such as melanoma, head and neck, liver or kidney cancer.

This chain links TRBV2 with TRBJ2-6, with no clear D. V was cut by 4 bases and J by 0 bases, with 4 bases left in between. The CDR3 totals 14 residues. Germline V gene data show CDR1 as SNHLY and CDR2 as FYNNEI. CDR3 bases: TGTGCCAGCAGTGCACGCTCTGGGGCCAACGTCCTGACTTTC. This encodes CASSARSGANVLTF.

In regard to this clone: A much larger clone differs by one base, so this may be a read error. The V and J genes are TRBV11-2 and TRBJ2-5; tentatively, D is TRBD1 (5 bases). The J call may be mistaken, given a closer DNA end match to TRBJ2-7. Germline CDR1 is SGHAT and CDR2 is FQNNGV. The CDR3 has 13 amino acids. This CDR3 reads CASSLGQNYEQYF. The DNA for the CDR3 is TGTGCCAGCAGCTTAGGACAGAACTACGAGCAGTACTTC.

This chain joins TRBV5-4 and TRBJ1-2; D may be TRBD1 (6 bases). The CDR3 spans 14 residues. Germline CDR1 and CDR2: SGHNT and YYREEE (reference sequence). Trimming left V 3 bases short and J 5 bases short, with 14 bases between. The CDR3 spells CASSSQGSGYGYTF. CDR3 DNA: TGTGCCAGCAGCTCACAGGGTAGTGGGTATGGCTACACCTTC.

The V gene is TRBV7-9, the J gene TRBJ1-1; D perhaps matches TRBD1 (6 bases). This CDR3 region has 15 residues. Trimming cost V 11 bases and J 4 bases, with 23 bases left between them. Germline CDR1 is SEHNR and CDR2 is FQNEAQ (reference sequence). The CDR3, as DNA: TGTGCCGGGACAACTTCCGGGCCTGGGCTCACTGAAGCTTTCTTT. Amino acids: CAGTTSGPGLTEAFF.

V is TRBV2 and J is TRBJ2-5; TRBD1 matches at 9 bases. The CDR3 sequence is 15 residues long. V trimming: 5 bases; J trimming: 4 bases; junction bases outside the gene matches: 8. The germline CDR1 and CDR2 sequences are SNHLY and FYNNEI. The CDR3 loop is CASSFKPGQGETQYF. The CDR3 DNA reads as TGTGCCAGCAGTTTCAAACCGGGACAGGGAGAGACCCAGTACTTC.

J is TRBJ2-1 and V is TRBV18; D uncertain. The CDR3 extends over 15 amino acids. Germline V gene data show CDR1 as KGHSH and CDR2 as LQKENI. V lost 3 bases to trimming and J lost 1 base, with 10 bases between them. CDR3: CASSPNPGSYNEQFF. The CDR3 nucleotides read TGTGCCAGCTCACCGAACCCCGGGTCCTACAATGAGCAGTTCTTC.

V usage is TRBV9 and J usage is TRBJ2-5; maybe TRBD2 (6 bases). In germline, CDR1 is SGDLS, CDR2 YYNGEE. Trimming left V 0 bases short and J 3 bases short, with 9 bases between. The CDR3 covers 14 residues. The CDR3 DNA sequence: TGTGCCAGCAGCGTAGACACGGGAGAAGAGACCCAGTACTTC. Translation: CASSVDTGEETQYF.

The chain recombines TRBV15 with TRBJ2-7; 13 bases align to TRBD2. CDR3 length: 19 residues. The ends lost 2 bases at V and 0 bases at J; junction bases unmatched: 10. The germline CDR1 and CDR2 sequences are LNHNV and YYDKDF (reference sequence). The CDR3 coding sequence is TGTGCCACCAGCAGACGAATCGGACTAGCGGGAGCCTCCTCCTACGAGCAGTACTTC. Encoded protein: CATSRRIGLAGASSYEQYF. The whole variable domain, remainder taken from reference TRBV15 and TRBJ2-7, is DAMVIQNPRYQVTQFGKPVTLSCSQTLNHNVMYWYQQKSSQAPKLLFHYYDKDFNNEADTPDNFQSRRPNTSFCFLDIRSPGLGDTAMYLCATSRRIGLAGASSYEQYFGPGTRLTVT.

The chain recombines TRBV6-1 with TRBJ1-1, with 11 bases identical to TRBD1. Trimming cost V 6 bases and J 2 bases; bases outside gene matches: 5. This CDR3 has 15 residues. Germline loops: CDR1 MNHNS, CDR2 SASEGT. CDR3 DNA: TGTGCCAGCAGGGGACAGGGGGGTTTTAACACTGAAGCTTTCTTT. The encoded protein is CASRGQGGFNTEAFF.

The V gene is TRBV7-2, the J gene TRBJ1-6, with 9 positions matching TRBD1. CDR3 length: 15 residues. Per the germline V gene, CDR1 is SGHTA and CDR2 is FQGNSA. V was pared by 3 bases and J by 10 bases, with 7 bases of the junction left unmatched. CDR3 DNA: TGTGCCAGCAGCTTCCAGACAGGGGGTGGCTCACCCCTCCACTTT. As protein: CASSFQTGGGSPLHF.

The rearrangement uses TRBV4-1 and TRBJ2-3, with 11 bases aligning to TRBD2. The germline V gene encodes CDR1 MGHRA and CDR2 YSYEKL. The CDR3 covers 17 residues. Trimming removed 1 base from V and 0 bases from J; junction bases left unmatched: 3. The CDR3 nucleotides are TGCGCCAGCAGCCAAGGGTGGACTAGCGGGAGCACAGATACGCAGTATTTT. Its protein is CASSQGWTSGSTDTQYF.

This chain joins TRBV5-1 and TRBJ2-1; no clear D. Germline V lookup: CDR1 SGHRS, CDR2 YFSETQ. V lost 1 base to trimming and J lost 5 bases, with 10 bases between them. This CDR3 comprises 14 residues. In DNA, the CDR3 is TGCGCCAGCAGCTTGTCCCCTGACAACAATGAGCAGTTCTTC. It translates to CASSLSPDNNEQFF. The whole variable domain, remainder taken from reference TRBV5-1 and TRBJ2-1, is KAGVTQTPRYLIKTRGQQVTLSCSPISGHRSVSWYQQTPGQGLQFLFEYFSETQRNKGNFPGRFSGRQFSNSRSEMNVSTLELGDSALYLCASSLSPDNNEQFFGPGTRLTVL.

This clone was found once. DNA for the CDR3: TGTGCCAGCAGCGCCCAGGGGGGGGCGCTTGGGGCCAACGTCCTGACTTTC. Translation gives CASSAQGGALGANVLTF. The chain carries TRBV9 and TRBJ2-6; D is possibly TRBD1 or TRBD2 (7 bases each). Germline V gene lookup returns CDR1 SGDLS and CDR2 YYNGEE. V was shortened by 3 bases and J by 3 bases, with 16 bases between the two germline ends. The CDR3 contains 17 residues.

This chain joins TRBV5-4 and TRBJ1-4, with a weak D call TRBD1 (6 bases). This CDR3 spans 14 amino acids. V was cut by 4 bases and J by 2 bases, with 9 bases left in between. From germline, CDR1 is SGHNT and CDR2 YYREEE (reference sequence). The CDR3 here is CASSGGGTNEKLFF. DNA for the CDR3: TGTGCCAGCAGCGGAGGGGGGACTAATGAAAAACTGTTTTTT.

The chain has TRBV14 and TRBJ2-3, with no clear D. This CDR3 contains 13 residues. The germline CDR1 and CDR2 sequences are SGHDN and FVKESK. Trimming left V 5 bases short and J 2 bases short, with 8 bases between. The chain's CDR3 is CASSLHLTDTQYF. CDR3 DNA sequence: TGTGCCAGCAGCTTACATCTCACAGATACGCAGTATTTT.

This chain uses TRBV5-1 with TRBJ2-7; D gene uncertain. This CDR3 has 13 amino acids. Germline lookup yields CDR1 SGHRS and CDR2 YFSETQ. V was pared by 2 bases and J by 3 bases, with 9 bases between. The CDR3 nucleotides are TGCGCCAGCAGCTTCTCCGACGGCTACGAGCAGTACTTC. This translates into CASSFSDGYEQYF. The variable domain in full, completed from reference TRBV5-1 and TRBJ2-7, reads KAGVTQTPRYLIKTRGQQVTLSCSPISGHRSVSWYQQTPGQGLQFLFEYFSETQRNKGNFPGRFSGRQFSNSRSEMNVSTLELGDSALYLCASSFSDGYEQYFGPGTRLTVT.

The chain is built from TRBV7-9 and TRBJ2-3, with 8 bases aligning to TRBD1. The CDR3 runs 15 residues. V was clipped by 7 bases and J by 3 bases; unmatched bases: 9. Germline CDR1 SEHNR, CDR2 FQNEAQ (reference sequence). CDR3 region: CASIPDRAGTDTQYF. CDR3 nucleotides: TGTGCCAGCATCCCGGACAGGGCTGGAACAGATACGCAGTATTTT.

This clone was detected a few times. The chain links TRBV11-1 to TRBJ2-5; 8 bases are a match to TRBD1. From germline, CDR1 is SGHAT and CDR2 FQDESV (reference sequence). J lost 5 bases, V lost 5 bases, and 7 bases had no gene match. The CDR3 extends over 14 amino acids. The CDR3 sequence is CASSMTGAGETQYF. In DNA form, the CDR3 reads TGTGCCAGCAGCATGACAGGGGCGGGGGAGACCCAGTACTTC.

In DNA form, the CDR3 reads TGTGCCAGCAGTTTCCCTGCGGAACACTATGGCTACACCTTC. Its translation is CASSFPAEHYGYTF. The chain recombines TRBV28 with TRBJ1-2; D is ambiguous. Germline loops: CDR1 MDHEN, CDR2 SYDVKM. V was pared by 3 bases and J by 3 bases, with 11 bases between. The CDR3 runs to 14 residues.

This chain joins TRBV5-6 and TRBJ1-2; no definite D call. V was cut by 4 bases and J by 3 bases, with 4 bases left in between. Germline CDR1 reads SGHDT; CDR2 reads YYEEEE. The CDR3 length is 11 residues. The CDR3 coding sequence is TGTGCCAGCAGCACGGACTATGGCTACACCTTC. It specifies CASSTDYGYTF.

The chain recombines TRBV7-2 with TRBJ2-7; D is possibly TRBD1 (6 bases). Per the germline V gene, CDR1 is SGHTA and CDR2 is FQGNSA. Trimming took 6 bases from V and 3 from J, leaving 12 bases between them. The CDR3 has 13 residues. In nucleotides, the CDR3 is TGTGCCAGCAGAGCAACAGGGTTCTACGAGCAGTACTTC. This sequence encodes CASRATGFYEQYF.

This rearrangement joins TRBV10-3 to TRBJ2-5, with 7 bases matching TRBD2. CDR1 and CDR2 from the germline V gene are ENHRY and SYGVKD. V shed 3 bases, J shed 2 bases, and the junction held 6 bases outside the gene matches. This CDR3 has 15 amino acids. CDR3 DNA sequence: TGTGCCATCAGTGAAGGTAGCGGGCGTCAAGAGACCCAGTACTTC. Protein sequence: CAISEGSGRQETQYF.

A few counts support this clone. The rearrangement uses TRBV5-5 and TRBJ1-5, with TRBD1 matching over 7 bases. Germline V gene data show CDR1 as SGHKS and CDR2 as YYEKEE (reference sequence). With V trimmed by 4 bases and J by 4 bases, 5 bases remained unmatched. The CDR3 is made up of 14 amino acids. CDR3 region: CASSLPGGNQPQHF. The CDR3 DNA is TGTGCCAGCAGCCTACCAGGGGGGAATCAGCCCCAGCATTTT.

The V and J genes are TRBV7-2 and TRBJ2-7, with D tentatively TRBD2 (5 bases). V dropped 5 bases and J dropped 2 bases, with 13 bases sitting between them. Germline lookup yields CDR1 SGHTA and CDR2 FQGNSA. This CDR3 region has 14 residues. The CDR3 sequence: CASSQAAGPYEQYF. The CDR3, as DNA: TGTGCCAGCAGCCAAGCGGCAGGCCCCTACGAGCAGTACTTC.

The chain couples TRBV4-1 to TRBJ1-1; D perhaps matches TRBD1 (6 bases). V was pared by 2 bases and J by 6 bases, with 16 bases between. Germline CDR1 reads MGHRA; CDR2 reads YSYEKL. The CDR3 consists of 15 residues. CDR3 residues: CASSQPETGSPEAFF. In nucleotides, the CDR3 is TGCGCCAGCAGCCAACCAGAGACAGGTTCTCCTGAAGCTTTCTTT.

The rearrangement joins TRBV9 to TRBJ1-2; a possible D gene is TRBD1 (6 bases). The V gene's germline CDR1 is SGDLS and CDR2 YYNGEE. Trimming stripped 2 bases from V and 6 bases from J, with 8 bases between. The CDR3 extends over 12 amino acids. CDR3 DNA: TGTGCCAGCAGCGTGACAGGTCATGGCTACACCTTC. Protein product: CASSVTGHGYTF.

The rearrangement joins TRBV7-9 to TRBJ1-1, with 11 bases that match TRBD1. CDR1 and CDR2 from the germline V gene are SEHNR and FQNEAQ (reference sequence). Unmatched junction bases numbered 5, after V lost 2 bases and J lost 6 bases. The CDR3 consists of 15 residues. CDR3 coding DNA: TGTGCCAGCAGCTTAACGGGACAGGGGGTATCTGAAGCTTTCTTT. Protein: CASSLTGQGVSEAFF. The entire variable domain, with the rest obtained from reference TRBV7-9 and TRBJ1-1, is as follows: DTGVSQNPRHKITKRGQNVTFRCDPISEHNRLYWYRQTLGQGPEFLTYFQNEAQLEKSRLLSDRFSAERPKGSFSTLEIQRTEQGDSAMYLCASSLTGQGVSEAFFGQGTRLTVV.

This clone showed up just once. The V gene is TRBV30, the J gene TRBJ1-2; the match to TRBD1 covers 7 bases. The CDR3 has 13 residues. CDR1 and CDR2 from the germline V gene are GTSNPN and SVGIG (reference sequence). Unmatched junction bases numbered 7, after V lost 1 base and J lost 8 bases. The CDR3 nucleotides are TGTGCCTGGAGTGCAGACAGGGTGGGCGGCTACACCTTC. This translates into CAWSADRVGGYTF.